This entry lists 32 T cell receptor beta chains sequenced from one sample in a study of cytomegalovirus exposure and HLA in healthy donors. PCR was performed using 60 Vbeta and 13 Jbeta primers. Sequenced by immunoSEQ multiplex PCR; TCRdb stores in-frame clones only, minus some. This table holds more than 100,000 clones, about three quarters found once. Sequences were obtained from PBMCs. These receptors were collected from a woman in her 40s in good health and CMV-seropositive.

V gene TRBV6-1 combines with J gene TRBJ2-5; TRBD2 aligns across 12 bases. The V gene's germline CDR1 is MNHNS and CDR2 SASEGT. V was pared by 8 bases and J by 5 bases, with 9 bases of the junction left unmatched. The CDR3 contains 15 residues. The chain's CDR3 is CASLRTSGIRETQYF. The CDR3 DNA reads TGTGCCAGCCTCAGGACTAGCGGGATTCGGGAGACCCAGTACTTC.

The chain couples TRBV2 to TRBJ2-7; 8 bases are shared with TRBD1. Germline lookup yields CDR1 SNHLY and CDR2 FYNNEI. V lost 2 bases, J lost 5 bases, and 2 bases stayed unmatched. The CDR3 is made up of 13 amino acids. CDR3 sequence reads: CASSELQGDEQYF. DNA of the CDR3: TGTGCCAGCAGTGAATTACAGGGGGACGAGCAGTACTTC.

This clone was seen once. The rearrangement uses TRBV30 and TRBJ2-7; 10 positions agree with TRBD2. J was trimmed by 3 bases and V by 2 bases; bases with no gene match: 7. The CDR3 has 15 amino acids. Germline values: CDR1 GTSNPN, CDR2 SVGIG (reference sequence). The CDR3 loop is CAWSRGLADYYEQYF. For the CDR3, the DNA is TGTGCCTGGAGTCGCGGACTAGCGGATTACTACGAGCAGTACTTC.

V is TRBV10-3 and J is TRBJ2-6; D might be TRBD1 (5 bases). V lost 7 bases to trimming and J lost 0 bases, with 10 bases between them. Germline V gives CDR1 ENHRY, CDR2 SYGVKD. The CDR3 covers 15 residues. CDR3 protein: CAITQGLSGANVLTF. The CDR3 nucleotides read TGTGCCATCACTCAGGGCCTCTCTGGGGCCAACGTCCTGACTTTC.

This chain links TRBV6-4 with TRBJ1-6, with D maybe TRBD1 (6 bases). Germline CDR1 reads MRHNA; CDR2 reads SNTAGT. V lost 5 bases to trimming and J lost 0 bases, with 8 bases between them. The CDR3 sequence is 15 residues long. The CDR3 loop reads CASSPDSSYNSPLHF. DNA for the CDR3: TGTGCCAGCAGTCCGGACAGCTCCTATAATTCACCCCTCCACTTT.

CDR3 nucleotide sequence: TGTGCCAGTACCACCTACGGGGGTGTAGATACTGAAGCTTTCTTT. This translates into CASTTYGGVDTEAFF. The chain carries TRBV19 and TRBJ1-1, with D tentatively TRBD1 (5 bases). Trimming removed 7 bases at V and 5 bases at J, with 20 bases between. Per the germline V gene, CDR1 is LNHDA and CDR2 is SQIVND (reference sequence). The CDR3 sequence is 15 residues long.

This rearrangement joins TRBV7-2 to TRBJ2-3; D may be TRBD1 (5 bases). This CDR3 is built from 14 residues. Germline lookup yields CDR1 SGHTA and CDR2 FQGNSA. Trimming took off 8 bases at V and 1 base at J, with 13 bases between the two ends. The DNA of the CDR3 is TGTGCCAGCTCCCTCTTAGGGGGCACAGATACGCAGTATTTT. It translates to CASSLLGGTDTQYF.

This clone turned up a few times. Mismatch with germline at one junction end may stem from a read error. CDR3 in DNA: TGCGCCAGCACCTTGGACAGGCAAGAGACCCAGTACTTC. It codes for CASTLDRQETQYF. V and J are TRBV5-1 and TRBJ2-5; 7 positions agree with TRBD1. The germline V gene has CDR1 SGHRS and CDR2 YFSETQ. This CDR3 has 13 residues.

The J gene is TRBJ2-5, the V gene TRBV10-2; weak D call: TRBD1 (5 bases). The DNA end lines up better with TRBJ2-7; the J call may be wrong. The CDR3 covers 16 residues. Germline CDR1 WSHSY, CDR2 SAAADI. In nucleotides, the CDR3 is TGCGCCAGCAGTGCTCCCCGGGCAGGGAACCCCTACGAGCAGTACTTC. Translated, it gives CASSAPRAGNPYEQYF.

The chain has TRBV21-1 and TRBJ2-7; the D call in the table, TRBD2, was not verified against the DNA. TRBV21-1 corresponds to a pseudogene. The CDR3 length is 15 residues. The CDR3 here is CASSKPPTETYEQYF. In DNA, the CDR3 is TGTGCCAGCAGCAAACCCCCGACTGAAACCTACGAGCAGTACTTC.

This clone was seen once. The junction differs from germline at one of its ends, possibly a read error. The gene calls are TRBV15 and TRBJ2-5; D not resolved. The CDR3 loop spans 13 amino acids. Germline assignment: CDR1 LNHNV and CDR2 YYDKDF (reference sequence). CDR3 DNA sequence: TGTGCCACCAGGTCCCGGAGTCTGGAGATCCAGTACTTC. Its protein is CATRSRSLEIQYF.

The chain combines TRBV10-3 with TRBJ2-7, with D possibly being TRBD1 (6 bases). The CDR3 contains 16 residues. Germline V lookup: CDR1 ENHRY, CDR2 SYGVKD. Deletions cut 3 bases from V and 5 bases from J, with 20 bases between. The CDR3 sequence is CAISDVQGTKVDEQYF. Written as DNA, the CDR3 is TGTGCCATCAGTGACGTGCAGGGGACAAAAGTCGACGAGCAGTACTTC.

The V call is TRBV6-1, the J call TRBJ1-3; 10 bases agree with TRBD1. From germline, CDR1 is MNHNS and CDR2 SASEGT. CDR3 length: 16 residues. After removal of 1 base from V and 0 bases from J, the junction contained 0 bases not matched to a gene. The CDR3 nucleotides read TGTGCCAGCAGTGAAGGGACAGGGGGCTCTGGAAACACCATATATTTT. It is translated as CASSEGTGGSGNTIYF.

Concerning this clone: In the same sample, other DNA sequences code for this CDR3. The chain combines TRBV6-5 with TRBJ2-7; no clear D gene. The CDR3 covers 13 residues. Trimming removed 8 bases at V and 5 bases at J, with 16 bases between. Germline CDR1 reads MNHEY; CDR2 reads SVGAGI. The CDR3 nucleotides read TGTGCCAGCCGCTTTCCAGGTTCTCACGAGCAGTACTTC. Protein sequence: CASRFPGSHEQYF.

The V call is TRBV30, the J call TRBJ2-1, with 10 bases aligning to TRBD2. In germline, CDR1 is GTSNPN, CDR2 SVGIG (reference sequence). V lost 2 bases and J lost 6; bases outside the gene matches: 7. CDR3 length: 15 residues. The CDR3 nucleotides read TGTGCCTGGAGTACCGGGACTAGCGTTTCCAATGAGCAGTTCTTC. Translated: CAWSTGTSVSNEQFF.

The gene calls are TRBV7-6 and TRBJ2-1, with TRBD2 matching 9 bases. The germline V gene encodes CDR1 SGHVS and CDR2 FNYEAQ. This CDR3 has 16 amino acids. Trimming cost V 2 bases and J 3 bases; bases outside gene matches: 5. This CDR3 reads CASSLSSGGVYNEQFF. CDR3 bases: TGTGCCAGCAGCTTAAGTAGCGGGGGCGTCTACAATGAGCAGTTCTTC.

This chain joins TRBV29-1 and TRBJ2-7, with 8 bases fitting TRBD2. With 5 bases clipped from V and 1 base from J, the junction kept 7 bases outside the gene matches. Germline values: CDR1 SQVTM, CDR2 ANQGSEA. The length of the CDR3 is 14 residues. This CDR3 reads CSVSGTRRSYEQYF. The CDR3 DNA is TGCAGCGTTAGCGGGACTAGAAGGTCCTACGAGCAGTACTTC.

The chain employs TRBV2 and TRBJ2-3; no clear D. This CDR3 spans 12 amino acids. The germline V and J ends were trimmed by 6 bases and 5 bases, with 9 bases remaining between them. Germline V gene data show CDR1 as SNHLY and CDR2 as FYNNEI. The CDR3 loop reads CASSPQLDTQYF. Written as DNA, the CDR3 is TGTGCCAGCAGCCCCCAGTTAGATACGCAGTATTTT.

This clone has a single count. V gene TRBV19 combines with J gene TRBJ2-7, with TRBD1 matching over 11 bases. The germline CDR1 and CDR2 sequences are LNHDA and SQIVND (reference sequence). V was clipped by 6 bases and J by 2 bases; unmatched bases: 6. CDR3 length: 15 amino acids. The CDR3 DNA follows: TGTGCCAGTAGCCCGGGACAGGGGGAACCCTACGAGCAGTACTTC. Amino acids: CASSPGQGEPYEQYF.

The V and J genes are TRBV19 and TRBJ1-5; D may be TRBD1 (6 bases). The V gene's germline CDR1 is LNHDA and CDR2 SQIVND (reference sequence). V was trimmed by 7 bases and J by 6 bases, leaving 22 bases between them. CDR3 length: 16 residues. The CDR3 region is CASTPQRARGSQPQHF. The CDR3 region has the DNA TGTGCCAGTACCCCTCAGAGGGCCAGGGGTAGTCAGCCCCAGCATTTT.

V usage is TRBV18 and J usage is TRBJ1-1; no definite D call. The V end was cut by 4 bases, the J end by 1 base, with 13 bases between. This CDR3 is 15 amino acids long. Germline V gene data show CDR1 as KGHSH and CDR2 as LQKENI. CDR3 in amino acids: CASSLQGGQNTEAFF. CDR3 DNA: TGTGCCAGCTCACTACAAGGAGGGCAGAACACTGAAGCTTTCTTT.

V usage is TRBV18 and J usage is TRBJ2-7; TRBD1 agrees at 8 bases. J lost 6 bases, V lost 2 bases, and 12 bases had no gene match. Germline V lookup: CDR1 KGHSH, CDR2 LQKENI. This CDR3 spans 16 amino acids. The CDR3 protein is CASSPRTGYIGSEQYF. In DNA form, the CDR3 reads TGTGCCAGCTCACCAAGGACAGGGTACATCGGGAGCGAGCAGTACTTC. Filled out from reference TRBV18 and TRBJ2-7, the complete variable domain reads NAGVMQNPRHLVRRRGQEARLRCSPMKGHSHVYWYRQLPEEGLKFMVYLQKENIIDESGMPKERFSAEFPKEGPSILRIQQVVRGDSAAYFCASSPRTGYIGSEQYFGPGTRLTVT.

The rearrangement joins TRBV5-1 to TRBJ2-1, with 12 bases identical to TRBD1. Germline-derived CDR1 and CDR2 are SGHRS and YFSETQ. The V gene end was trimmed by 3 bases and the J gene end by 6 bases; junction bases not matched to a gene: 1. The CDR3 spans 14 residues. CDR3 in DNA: TGCGCCAGCAGCTGGGACAGGGGGCTCAATGAGCAGTTCTTC. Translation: CASSWDRGLNEQFF.

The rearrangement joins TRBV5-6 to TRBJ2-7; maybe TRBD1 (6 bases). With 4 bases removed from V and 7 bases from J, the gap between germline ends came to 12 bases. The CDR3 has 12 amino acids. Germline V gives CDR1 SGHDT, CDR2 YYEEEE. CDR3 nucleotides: TGTGCCAGCAGCCCTGGGACAAAGGAGCAGTACTTC. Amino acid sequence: CASSPGTKEQYF.

This CDR3 reads CASSESGTGAYNEQFF. The CDR3 bases are TGTGCCAGCAGTGAATCGGGGACAGGGGCCTACAATGAGCAGTTCTTC. This chain connects TRBV25-1 to TRBJ2-1, with 10 bases that match TRBD1. The CDR3 is 16 amino acids. Germline CDR1 is MGHDK and CDR2 is SYGVNS. The trim removed 1 base at V and 2 bases at J, leaving 2 bases unmatched.

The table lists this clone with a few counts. The CDR3 reads CAISDGRAKNIQYF. As DNA, the CDR3 is TGTGCCATCAGTGATGGTAGAGCCAAAAACATTCAGTACTTC. V and J are TRBV10-3 and TRBJ2-4, with no clear D. Germline CDR1 is ENHRY and CDR2 is SYGVKD. The CDR3 length is 14 residues. The V end lost 3 bases, the J end lost 0 bases, and 6 bases lay between the germline ends.

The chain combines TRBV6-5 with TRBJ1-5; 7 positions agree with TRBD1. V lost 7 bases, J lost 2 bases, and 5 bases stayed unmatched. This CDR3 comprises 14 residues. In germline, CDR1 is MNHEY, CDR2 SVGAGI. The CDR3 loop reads CASKDGTGNQPQHF. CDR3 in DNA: TGTGCCAGCAAGGACGGGACAGGCAATCAGCCCCAGCATTTT.

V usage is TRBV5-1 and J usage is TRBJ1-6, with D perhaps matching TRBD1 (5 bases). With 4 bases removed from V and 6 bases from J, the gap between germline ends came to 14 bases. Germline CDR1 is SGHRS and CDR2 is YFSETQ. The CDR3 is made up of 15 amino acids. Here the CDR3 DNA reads TGCGCCAGCAGCCCCGACGGGGGTAGTAATTCACCCCTCCACTTT. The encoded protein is CASSPDGGSNSPLHF.

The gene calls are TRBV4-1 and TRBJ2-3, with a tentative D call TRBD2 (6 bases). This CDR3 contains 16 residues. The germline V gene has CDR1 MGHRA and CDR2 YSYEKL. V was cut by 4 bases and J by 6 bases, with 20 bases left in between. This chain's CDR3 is CASSPPGRSSQDTQYF. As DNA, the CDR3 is TGCGCCAGCAGCCCCCCGGGGAGGTCATCACAGGATACGCAGTATTTT.

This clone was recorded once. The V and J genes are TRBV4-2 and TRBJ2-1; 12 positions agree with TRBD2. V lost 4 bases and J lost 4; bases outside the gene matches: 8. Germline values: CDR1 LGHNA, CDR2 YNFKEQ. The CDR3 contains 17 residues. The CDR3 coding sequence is TGTGCCAGCAGCCGCCAAACTAGCGGGGGGAAATACAATGAGCAGTTCTTC. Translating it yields CASSRQTSGGKYNEQFF.

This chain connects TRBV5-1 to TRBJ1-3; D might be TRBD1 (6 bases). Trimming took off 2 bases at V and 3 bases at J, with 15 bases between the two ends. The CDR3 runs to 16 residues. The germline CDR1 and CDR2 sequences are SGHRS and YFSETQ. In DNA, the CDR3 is TGCGCCAGCAGCTTAGATCCACAGGGAAGTGGAAACACCATATATTTT. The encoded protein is CASSLDPQGSGNTIYF.

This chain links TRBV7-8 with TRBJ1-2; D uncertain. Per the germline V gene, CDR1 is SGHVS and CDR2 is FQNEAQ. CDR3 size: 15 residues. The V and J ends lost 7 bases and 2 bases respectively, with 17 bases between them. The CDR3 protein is CASNPSEGGNYGYTF. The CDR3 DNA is TGTGCCAGCAATCCATCTGAGGGAGGGAACTATGGCTACACCTTC.